This T cell receptor (beta chain) emerged from a study of T cells in Graves' hyperthyroidism and ophthalmopathy. Overall study context: Peripheral blood samples were taken at initial diagnosis, prior to any treatment.

This clonotype was detected ten times or more. Its antigen is not known. The patients, who ranged from 18 to 65 in age, presented with newly diagnosed hyperthyroidism lasting under 2 months. It was uncontrolled infection, other autoimmune disease, pregnancy or lactation that excluded patients. Amplified TCR beta CDR3 regions derived from RNA transcripts. The HTBI primer set was used in a first-round RT-PCR of the TCR CDR3. Using its own MiXCR run on the multiplex PCR reads, TCRdb lists one record per CDR3 protein. The data show 550,000 to 650,000 distinct CDR3 sequences, with roughly 15% seen just once and approximately 15% held by the top ten. The study, taken as a whole, reports: Appearing also in blood were most of the thyroid clonotypes expanded above 0.001.

Sequences were obtained from blood. The receptor was isolated from a middle-aged woman with Graves' hyperthyroidism.

CDR3 loop: CASSSPQLSGLSTDTQYF. The CDR3 bases are TGTGCCAGCAGTTCTCCCCAACTAAGCGGATTAAGCACAGATACGCAGTATTTT. The rearrangement uses TRBV28 and TRBJ2-3, with a weak D call TRBD2 (5 bases). Trimming stripped 4 bases from V and 0 bases from J, with 20 bases between. CDR3 length equals 18 residues. Germline V gene lookup returns CDR1 MDHEN and CDR2 SYDVKM.